The next 9 T cell receptor beta chains were all read from a single sample in a study of blood T cells in healthy people across ages. Primers used in a second PCR of about 6 to 11 cycles were a sample-barcoded 5' primer and a J-beta primer mix. TCRdb used MiXCR to reprocess the 5' RACE reads, holding one entry per CDR3 protein. Found here are around 970,000 distinct CDR3 sequences, just over 50% of them singletons; the top ten hold 20% to 25%. Sample: blood. These TCRs come from a woman aged 55-69 years in good health.

The chain employs TRBV29-1 and TRBJ2-3; D might be TRBD2 (5 bases). V dropped 2 bases and J dropped 2 bases, with 8 bases sitting between them. This CDR3 has 13 residues. From germline, CDR1 is SQVTM and CDR2 ANQGSEA. The CDR3 DNA reads as TGCAGCGTTGAACGGGGATACACAGATACGCAGTATTTT. Protein sequence: CSVERGYTDTQYF.

The chain combines TRBV29-1 with TRBJ2-4, with TRBD1 matching over 7 bases. The CDR3 runs 14 residues. Per germline, CDR1 SQVTM and CDR2 ANQGSEA. J gave up 5 bases and V 1 base, and 5 bases lay outside the gene matches. The DNA of the CDR3 is TGCAGCGTTGAAGCCGGGACAGCACAAAACATTCAGTACTTC. This sequence encodes CSVEAGTAQNIQYF.

The genes are TRBV30 and TRBJ2-3, with D possibly called TRBD1 or TRBD2 (7 bases each). Germline V gene lookup returns CDR1 GTSNPN and CDR2 SVGIG (reference sequence). The germline V and J ends were trimmed by 1 base and 1 base, with 15 bases remaining between them. CDR3 length: 16 residues. CDR3 sequence reads: CAWSEGASGRTDTQYF. For the CDR3, the DNA is TGTGCCTGGAGTGAGGGGGCTAGCGGCCGCACAGATACGCAGTATTTT. The full variable domain, its missing parts supplied by reference TRBV30 and TRBJ2-3, is SQTIHQWPATLVQPVGSPLSLECTVEGTSNPNLYWYRQAAGRGLQLLFYSVGIGQISSEVPQNLSASRPQDRQFILSSKKLLLSDSGFYLCAWSEGASGRTDTQYFGPGTRLTVL.

This clonotype was detected only a few times. CDR3 sequence: CASSESTGGSNYGYTF. CDR3 nucleotide sequence: TGCGCCAGCAGTGAGTCTACAGGAGGTTCTAACTATGGCTACACCTTC. The gene calls are TRBV10-2 and TRBJ1-2; TRBD1 might be the D (5 bases). This CDR3 spans 16 amino acids. The germline V and J ends were trimmed by 0 bases and 0 bases, with 11 bases remaining between them. CDR1 and CDR2 (germline): WSHSY, SAAADI.

The gene calls are TRBV6-5 and TRBJ2-1; 10 bases fit TRBD2. Trimming removed 3 bases from V and 5 bases from J; junction bases left unmatched: 7. This CDR3 spans 16 amino acids. Germline CDR1 reads MNHEY; CDR2 reads SVGAGI. This chain's CDR3 is CASSYSSGSLNNEQFF. CDR3 DNA sequence: TGTGCCAGCAGTTATTCTAGCGGGAGTTTGAACAATGAGCAGTTCTTC.

This clonotype was seen a handful of times. V usage is TRBV2 and J usage is TRBJ2-1, with 9 bases fitting TRBD1. Germline assignment: CDR1 SNHLY and CDR2 FYNNEI. The junction had 8 bases not matched to a gene; V was cut back by 6 bases and J by 8 bases. CDR3 size: 14 residues. The DNA for the CDR3 is TGTGCCAGCAGCCCTACAGGGGGCTTGGATGAGCAGTTCTTC. Translation: CASSPTGGLDEQFF.

The V gene is TRBV3-1, the J gene TRBJ1-2; 7 nucleotides align to TRBD1. Trimming at V came to 1 base and at J to 7 bases, leaving 6 bases not matched to a gene. Per germline, CDR1 LGHDT and CDR2 YNNKEL (reference sequence). The CDR3 covers 14 residues. In DNA, the CDR3 is TGTGCCAGCAGCCAAGGACAGGGAACGAGTGGCTACACCTTC. Translated, it gives CASSQGQGTSGYTF.

The gene calls are TRBV6-1 and TRBJ2-1; no definite D call. V was cut by 3 bases and J by 9 bases, with 6 bases left in between. The germline CDR1 and CDR2 sequences are MNHNS and SASEGT. The CDR3 is made up of 11 amino acids. The CDR3 is CASSDGREQFF. The DNA for the CDR3 is TGTGCCAGCAGTGATGGGCGTGAGCAGTTCTTC.

The chain joins TRBV10-3 to TRBJ2-1; no definite D call. Looked up from germline, CDR1 is ENHRY and CDR2 is SYGVKD. This CDR3 is built from 13 residues. V was clipped by 3 bases and J by 5 bases, with 8 bases between them. The CDR3 DNA reads as TGTGCCATCAGTGATATTAAAAACAATGAGCAGTTCTTC. It translates to CAISDIKNNEQFF.